Given below is one TCR beta chain in context. Its cognate antigen is unknown. These data are taken from a study of OX40 agonist ivuxolimab in advanced cancers. Study information: Patients' therapy was ivuxolimab, an antibody that acts as an agonist of OX40 (CD134).

The method was immunoSEQ multiplex PCR; TCRdb's version includes in-frame clones alone and lacks a portion of them. The sample lists under 85,000 clones, more than 75% seen once, with around 0.63% in the top ten. Study conclusions and caveats: Antigen specificity remained undetermined for the expanded peripheral T cells. Clonal expansion in partial responders at 0.1-3.0 mg/kg ranked among the lowest.

V lost 1 base to trimming and J lost 0 bases, with 16 bases between them. The CDR3 is made up of 18 amino acids. CDR1 is KGHSH and CDR2 is LQKENI in the germline V gene. Source: CD4+ or CD8+ T cells sorted from blood, taken in a trial of the OX40 agonist ivuxolimab. The clonotype was recovered from an adult with an advanced solid tumor such as melanoma, head and neck, liver or kidney cancer. The chain recombines TRBV18 with TRBJ2-1; D gene ambiguous. The CDR3, as DNA: TGTGCCAGCTCACCACGTGGTGACCCTATGAGCTCCTACAATGAGCAGTTCTTC. Translation: CASSPRGDPMSSYNEQFF.